This T cell receptor (beta chain) derives from a study of early stage breast cancer tumors. Across the whole study: Of around 15 invasive breast tumors, about a dozen were hormone receptor-positive, HER2-negative. The ER+/PR+/HER2- tumors included roughly eight ductal and a few lobular carcinomas. Study-wide findings and caveats: Enriched TCRB sequences shared across patients were mostly commonly generated sequences.

Trimming removed 5 bases from V and 2 bases from J; junction bases left unmatched: 8. This CDR3 is built from 18 residues. Germline assignment: CDR1 SQVTM and CDR2 ANQGSEA. Of note for this clone: Its antigen is unknown.

Profiled with immunoSEQ multiplex PCR; TCRdb holds only in-frame clones, not every one. The table records 8,500 to 10,000 clones, about two thirds of them present only once. The receptor comes from a person between 55 and 70 years old with breast cancer. The sequenced material came from normal breast tissue next to the tumor. The rearrangement links TRBV29-1 to TRBJ2-2; 16 nucleotides match TRBD2. CDR3 residues: CSVMGGLAGGLNTGELFF. In DNA form, the CDR3 reads TGCAGCGTTATGGGGGGACTAGCGGGAGGGCTTAACACCGGGGAGCTGTTTTTT.